These 25 T cell receptor beta chains were sequenced from one sample in a study of T cell repertoires in ileal Crohn's disease. The repertoire was sequenced with immunoSEQ multiplex PCR; TCRdb's copy has only in-frame clones and lacks some. The sample carries about 14,000 clones, nearly 80% recorded once. Sample: ileal tissue. The receptors stem from an adult with Crohn's disease.

This clone has more than one count but fewer than ten. This chain joins TRBV5-8 and TRBJ2-1; perhaps TRBD1 as D (5 bases). The V end lost 6 bases, the J end lost 1 base, and 14 bases lay between the germline ends. The germline V gene has CDR1 SGHTS and CDR2 YDEGEE. This CDR3 region has 15 residues. The chain's CDR3 is CASTPLWTSYNEQFF. Here the CDR3 DNA reads TGTGCCAGCACCCCTTTGTGGACATCCTACAATGAGCAGTTCTTC.

The rearrangement joins TRBV15 to TRBJ2-3, with 8 bases identical to TRBD2. V gave up 3 bases and J gave up 4 bases; unmatched junction bases: 6. The CDR3 has 15 amino acids. Germline-derived CDR1 and CDR2 are LNHNV and YYDKDF (reference sequence). DNA of the CDR3: TGTGCCACCAGCAGCGGGGGGGCGAGCGCAGATACGCAGTATTTT. Translation: CATSSGGASADTQYF.

The chain employs TRBV19 and TRBJ1-1; D ambiguous. V lost 3 bases and J lost 5, with 16 bases in between. The germline gives CDR1 LNHDA, CDR2 SQIVND (reference sequence). The CDR3 totals 15 residues. The CDR3 reads CASSIFSPLGTEAFF. Here the CDR3 DNA reads TGTGCCAGTAGTATCTTTAGCCCATTGGGTACTGAAGCTTTCTTT.

The chain joins TRBV28 to TRBJ1-2; 7 nucleotides line up with TRBD1. The CDR3 totals 13 residues. The junction had 2 bases not matched to a gene; V was cut back by 5 bases and J by 2 bases. Germline V gene data show CDR1 as MDHEN and CDR2 as SYDVKM. CDR3 loop: CASSPTGNYGYTF. As DNA, the CDR3 is TGTGCCAGCAGTCCGACAGGGAACTATGGCTACACCTTC.

The chain couples TRBV7-2 to TRBJ2-7, with 13 bases identical to TRBD2. Germline CDR1 and CDR2: SGHTA and FQGNSA. The CDR3 extends over 14 amino acids. The J segment lost 6 bases and the V segment lost 5 bases, leaving 4 bases of the junction unmatched. The CDR3 DNA reads TGTGCCAGCAGCGCCCGGACTAGCGGGGGCGAGCAGTACTTC. It codes for CASSARTSGGEQYF.

The rearrangement links TRBV7-6 to TRBJ1-6; D is unresolved. Trimming shortened V by 2 bases and J by 6 bases, and 8 bases separated the two germline ends. This CDR3 spans 14 amino acids. Germline V lookup: CDR1 SGHVS, CDR2 FNYEAQ. The chain's CDR3 is CASSLKQINSPLHF. The CDR3 region has the DNA TGTGCCAGCAGCTTAAAACAGATTAATTCACCCCTCCACTTT.

V is TRBV7-8 and J is TRBJ1-3; TRBD1 might be the D (6 bases). The CDR3 is 16 amino acids. Germline lookup yields CDR1 SGHVS and CDR2 FQNEAQ. V lost 5 bases to trimming and J lost 4 bases, with 18 bases between them. The DNA for the CDR3 is TGTGCCAGCAGCCTCCGGCAACAGGGATCGGGAAACACCATATATTTT. Encoded protein: CASSLRQQGSGNTIYF.

The gene calls are TRBV28 and TRBJ2-7; 14 positions agree with TRBD2. Unmatched junction bases numbered 12, after V lost 7 bases and J lost 4 bases. The CDR3 consists of 17 residues. CDR1 MDHEN and CDR2 SYDVKM come from the germline V gene. The CDR3 bases are TGTGCCAGCAAACCGGGACTAGCGGGGGCCGGGGTTTACGAGCAGTACTTC. This sequence encodes CASKPGLAGAGVYEQYF. The entire variable domain, with the rest obtained from reference TRBV28 and TRBJ2-7, is as follows: DVKVTQSSRYLVKRTGEKVFLECVQDMDHENMFWYRQDPGLGLRLIYFSYDVKMKEKGDIPEGYSVSREKKERFSLILESASTNQTSMYLCASKPGLAGAGVYEQYFGPGTRLTVT.

This sequence joins TRBV4-2 and TRBJ2-6; the match to TRBD1 covers 8 bases. There are 17 residues in the CDR3. Germline V gene data show CDR1 as LGHNA and CDR2 as YNFKEQ. J lost 1 base, V lost 4 bases, and 6 bases had no gene match. In DNA, the CDR3 is TGTGCCAGCAGCCTGGGACAGGCCAAGTCTGGGGCCAACGTCCTGACTTTC. Its translation is CASSLGQAKSGANVLTF.

The CDR3 reads CASSLGTSGVYDEQFF. CDR3 in DNA: TGCGCCAGCAGCTTGGGGACTAGCGGGGTATACGATGAGCAGTTCTTC. This chain connects TRBV5-1 to TRBJ2-1; 12 positions match TRBD2. Germline lookup yields CDR1 SGHRS and CDR2 YFSETQ. V shed 0 bases and J 8 bases; nucleotides not matched to a gene: 6. This CDR3 is 16 amino acids long.

The V and J genes are TRBV10-3 and TRBJ2-2, with a possible D match to TRBD2 (6 bases). V lost 4 bases and J 7 bases, leaving 10 bases between the germline ends. This CDR3 contains 13 residues. Germline CDR1 ENHRY, CDR2 SYGVKD. The CDR3 loop is CAISGGVLGELFF. In DNA form, the CDR3 reads TGTGCCATCAGTGGGGGGGTCCTCGGGGAGCTGTTTTTT.

This chain connects TRBV7-2 to TRBJ2-1, with 9 positions matching TRBD2. The CDR3 consists of 15 residues. Germline-derived CDR1 and CDR2 are SGHTA and FQGNSA. V lost 4 bases to trimming and J lost 7 bases; unmatched junction nucleotides: 8. CDR3 in amino acids: CASSYLAGSVNEQFF. CDR3 nucleotides: TGTGCCAGCAGCTACCTAGCGGGGTCCGTAAATGAGCAGTTCTTC.

As regards this clone: The sample carries other DNA sequences with the same CDR3. The J gene is TRBJ2-2, the V gene TRBV5-4; 8 positions agree with TRBD1. Unmatched junction bases numbered 2, after V lost 3 bases and J lost 1 base. The CDR3 runs to 15 residues. Germline CDR1 SGHNT, CDR2 YYREEE (reference sequence). CDR3 amino acids: CASSSGTGNTGELFF. As DNA, the CDR3 is TGTGCCAGCAGCTCAGGGACAGGGAACACCGGGGAGCTGTTTTTT.

The chain links TRBV5-1 to TRBJ2-6; D call uncertain. From germline, CDR1 is SGHRS and CDR2 YFSETQ. Trimming stripped 5 bases from V and 2 bases from J, with 8 bases between. This CDR3 comprises 14 residues. CDR3 in amino acids: CASRILAGANVLTF. CDR3 nucleotide sequence: TGCGCCAGCAGAATTCTTGCTGGGGCCAACGTCCTGACTTTC.

There are a few counts of this clone. The rearrangement links TRBV9 to TRBJ2-1, with 9 bases fitting TRBD2. The trim removed 0 bases at V and 4 bases at J, leaving 2 bases unmatched. The CDR3 totals 15 residues. Germline assignment: CDR1 SGDLS and CDR2 YYNGEE. CDR3 DNA sequence: TGTGCCAGCAGCGTAGGGACTAGCGTTTACAATGAGCAGTTCTTC. This codes for CASSVGTSVYNEQFF.

The chain recombines TRBV5-6 with TRBJ2-1; no reliable D call. The CDR3 loop spans 14 amino acids. V was shortened by 0 bases and J by 3 bases, with 7 bases between the two germline ends. Germline CDR1 SGHDT, CDR2 YYEEEE. In nucleotides, the CDR3 is TGTGCCAGCAGCTTGGGGCAAATCTACAATGAGCAGTTCTTC. Encoded protein: CASSLGQIYNEQFF.

V is TRBV7-9 and J is TRBJ2-5; 9 bases agree with TRBD1. CDR3 size: 13 residues. V shed 4 bases and J 8 bases; nucleotides not matched to a gene: 5. CDR1 SEHNR and CDR2 FQNEAQ come from the germline V gene (reference sequence). This CDR3 is CASSSTGGATQYF. For the CDR3, the DNA is TGTGCCAGCAGCTCTACAGGGGGCGCAACCCAGTACTTC.

The rearrangement uses TRBV11-1 and TRBJ2-5; 7 bases match TRBD1. CDR1 and CDR2 (germline): SGHAT, FQDESV (reference sequence). The trim removed 5 bases at V and 4 bases at J, leaving 16 bases unmatched. This CDR3 comprises 17 residues. This CDR3 reads CASSRDRAGRTPETQYF. The DNA for the CDR3 is TGTGCCAGCAGCCGAGACAGGGCGGGTCGGACCCCAGAGACCCAGTACTTC.

This chain uses TRBV5-4 with TRBJ2-1, with 8 nucleotides matching TRBD2. Germline V gene sequence: CDR1 SGHNT, CDR2 YYREEE (reference sequence). The CDR3 has 15 amino acids. The ends lost 6 bases at V and 4 bases at J; junction bases unmatched: 9. CDR3 sequence: CASNSGGGGYNEQFF. DNA for the CDR3: TGTGCCAGCAACTCCGGGGGGGGAGGATACAATGAGCAGTTCTTC.

This rearrangement joins TRBV16 to TRBJ1-4; D may be TRBD1 (6 bases). The germline V and J ends were trimmed by 4 bases and 6 bases, with 24 bases remaining between them. This CDR3 has 18 residues. Germline lookup yields CDR1 KGHSY and CDR2 FQNENV. CDR3 coding DNA: TGTGCCAGCAGCCCAGACAACTTACAGGGCATTGAAGATGAAAAACTGTTTTTT. It is translated as CASSPDNLQGIEDEKLFF.

This clone was seen more than once but under ten times. The J gene is TRBJ1-6, the V gene TRBV19, with D perhaps matching TRBD1 (5 bases). V gave up 5 bases and J gave up 0 bases, with 11 bases separating them. The CDR3 is made up of 16 amino acids. Germline V gene data show CDR1 as LNHDA and CDR2 as SQIVND (reference sequence). This CDR3 is CASSEWGLSYNSPLHF. CDR3 nucleotide sequence: TGTGCCAGTAGTGAGTGGGGACTCTCCTATAATTCACCCCTCCACTTT.

The V call is TRBV19, the J call TRBJ1-2, with 10 bases fitting TRBD1. Trimming at V came to 5 bases and at J to 2 bases, leaving 8 bases not matched to a gene. Germline lookup yields CDR1 LNHDA and CDR2 SQIVND (reference sequence). This CDR3 is 16 amino acids long. The CDR3, as DNA: TGTGCCAGTAGTCCCCGGGACAGGGGAGGGAACTATGGCTACACCTTC. Amino acids: CASSPRDRGGNYGYTF.

The chain links TRBV2 to TRBJ1-5, with a tentative D call TRBD1 (5 bases). Deletions cut 6 bases from V and 0 bases from J, with 12 bases between. Germline assignment: CDR1 SNHLY and CDR2 FYNNEI. The CDR3 is made up of 15 amino acids. CDR3 in DNA: TGTGCCAGCAGGGACATTGGGCATAGCAATCAGCCCCAGCATTTT. Its protein is CASRDIGHSNQPQHF.

This clone was recorded a few times. The rearrangement joins TRBV7-9 to TRBJ1-6; weak D call: TRBD1 (6 bases). The CDR3 is 16 residues long. Germline CDR1 SEHNR, CDR2 FQNEAQ (reference sequence). V lost 2 bases to trimming and J lost 1 base, with 9 bases between them. CDR3 in amino acids: CASSLNRASYNSPLHF. The CDR3 coding sequence is TGTGCCAGCAGCTTAAACAGGGCGTCCTATAATTCACCCCTCCACTTT. The full variable domain, its missing parts supplied by reference TRBV7-9 and TRBJ1-6, is DTGVSQNPRHKITKRGQNVTFRCDPISEHNRLYWYRQTLGQGPEFLTYFQNEAQLEKSRLLSDRFSAERPKGSFSTLEIQRTEQGDSAMYLCASSLNRASYNSPLHFGNGTRLTVT.

The chain joins TRBV9 to TRBJ1-1; TRBD1 is a possible D gene (5 bases). The CDR3 spans 14 residues. V lost 4 bases, J lost 4 bases, and 14 bases lay in between. The V gene's germline CDR1 is SGDLS and CDR2 YYNGEE. CDR3 sequence: CASSTISQGTEAFF. CDR3 sequence (DNA): TGTGCCAGCAGCACTATATCCCAGGGCACTGAAGCTTTCTTT.